This T cell receptor (beta chain) is drawn from a study of beta chain features in type 1 diabetes. General study results and limits: Comparison showed that naive, central memory and Treg TCRB repertoires appeared more similar among patients than among healthy donors. TCRB CDR3 length was moderately but significantly reduced in all four CD4+ subsets of Type 1 diabetes patients. Fewer insertions but more deletions were seen at VDJ junctions in type 1 diabetes patients.

Per the germline V gene, CDR1 is LGHNA and CDR2 is YNFKEQ. V lost 0 bases and J lost 6, with 12 bases in between. The CDR3 is made up of 15 amino acids. The authors reverse transcribed all of the isolated RNA, so sequencing captured expressed TCRB transcripts. The protocol was immunoSEQ multiplex PCR, while the TCRdb copy is restricted to in-frame clones and leaves out a portion. The repertoire consists of about 180,000 clones, with approximately 8% occurring once and the leading ten covering roughly 0.5%. As regards this clone: What it recognizes is unknown.

One heparinised draw of blood, averaging roughly 0.12 L, came from each donor. Each sorted fraction was over 95% pure. This chain links TRBV4-2 with TRBJ1-5; TRBD1 might be the D (5 bases). Sequenced input: central memory CD4+ T cells from blood. The source is a man aged 18 to 30 with type 1 diabetes. The chain's CDR3 is CASSQDSAGPQPQHF. The CDR3, as DNA: TGTGCCAGCAGCCAAGATTCCGCAGGGCCTCAGCCCCAGCATTTT.